This TCR beta chain was sequenced for a study of blood T cell repertoires in COVID-19. The study recruited people aged 18 to 89 years across approximately 24 US areas. This CDR3 has 15 residues. Trimming cost V 4 bases and J 5 bases; bases outside gene matches: 4. Germline CDR1 is SGHDT and CDR2 is YYEEEE. In the source study's methods: Amplified reference gene primers provided the basis for estimating nucleated cell counts. TCRdb's copy holds only in-frame clones and misses some; the assay was immunoSEQ multiplex PCR. Clone size and V and J calls were adopted from that table, with D and trimming inferred from the DNA. The table lists about 200,000 clones, 82% of them singletons.

The TCR was taken from a man aged 40-50 years who had recovered from COVID-19. This chain uses TRBV5-6 with TRBJ1-4; 11 bases fit TRBD1. Sample: PBMCs or T cells enriched from blood (not recorded which). The CDR3 spells CASSPRDRGNEKLFF. The DNA for the CDR3 is TGTGCCAGCAGCCCCAGGGACAGGGGGAATGAAAAACTGTTTTTT.